This TCR beta chain was sequenced for a study of cytomegalovirus exposure and HLA in healthy donors. General study findings and limits: TCR sequences were mostly rare, though some public TCRs occurred in many donors.

In regard to this clone: Its antigen remains unknown.

The CDR3 is 15 amino acids. Losses at the gene ends were 3 bases for V and 2 bases for J; bases not matched to a gene: 8. The germline CDR1 and CDR2 sequences are SGDLS and YYNGEE. This table comes from immunoSEQ multiplex PCR, and its TCRdb copy is limited to in-frame clones, with some not included. This table holds 120,000 or so clones, approximately 88% found once. The TCR sequence derives from a young man in good health and CMV-seronegative. The specimen was PBMCs. This chain links TRBV9 with TRBJ2-7, with 7 bases aligning to TRBD2. The CDR3 DNA follows: TGTGCCAGCAGCGCAAAAGCGGGATCCACCTACGAGCAGTACTTC. Translating gives CASSAKAGSTYEQYF.